This TCR beta chain comes out of a study of T cell responses to AZD1222 COVID-19 vaccine. Study-level results: Epitopes outside B.1.351 and B.1.1.7 mutated regions reportedly drew nearly half of spike TCRs.

Trimming stripped 3 bases from V and 8 bases from J, with 17 bases between. There are 14 residues in the CDR3. Germline-derived CDR1 and CDR2 are SGHKS and YYEKEE (reference sequence). This clone was detected once. Its specificity is unknown. Clones were read by immunoSEQ multiplex PCR, and TCRdb kept only the in-frame ones, dropping some. The sample carries about 120,000 clones, 88% recorded once. It was second doses at about 4 or about 12 weeks that were pooled. The chain joins TRBV5-5 to TRBJ1-2; D uncertain. The starting material was peripheral blood, obtained 28 days after the second AZD1222 dose. The sequence was collected from an adult who received the AZD1222 COVID-19 vaccine. As DNA, the CDR3 is TGTGCCAGCAGCTCCGAAACACAGAGCGGAGGCTACACCTTC. Amino acids: CASSSETQSGGYTF.